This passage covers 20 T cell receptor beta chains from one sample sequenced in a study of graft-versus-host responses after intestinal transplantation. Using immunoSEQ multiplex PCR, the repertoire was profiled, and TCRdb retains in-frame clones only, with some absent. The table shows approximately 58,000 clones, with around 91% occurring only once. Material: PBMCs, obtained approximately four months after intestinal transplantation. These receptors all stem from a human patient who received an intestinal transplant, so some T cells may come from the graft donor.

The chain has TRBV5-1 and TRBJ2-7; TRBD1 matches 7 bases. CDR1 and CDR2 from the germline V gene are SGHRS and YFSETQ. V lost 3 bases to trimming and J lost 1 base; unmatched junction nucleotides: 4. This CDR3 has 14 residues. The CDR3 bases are TGCGCCAGCAGCTGGACAGGACCGTCCTACGAGCAGTACTTC. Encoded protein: CASSWTGPSYEQYF.

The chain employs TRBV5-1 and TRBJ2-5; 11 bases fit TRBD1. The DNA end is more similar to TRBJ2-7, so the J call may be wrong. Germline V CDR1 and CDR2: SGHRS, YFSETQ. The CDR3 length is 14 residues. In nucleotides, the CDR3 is TGCGCCAGCAGCCTAACCGGGACAGGGGGCGAGCAGTACTTC. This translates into CASSLTGTGGEQYF.

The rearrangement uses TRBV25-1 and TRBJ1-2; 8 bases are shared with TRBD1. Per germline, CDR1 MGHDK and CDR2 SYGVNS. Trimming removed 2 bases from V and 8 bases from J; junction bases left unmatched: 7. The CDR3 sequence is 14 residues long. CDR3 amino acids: CASSEGQGVDGYTF. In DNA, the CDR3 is TGTGCCAGCAGTGAAGGACAGGGAGTAGACGGCTACACCTTC.

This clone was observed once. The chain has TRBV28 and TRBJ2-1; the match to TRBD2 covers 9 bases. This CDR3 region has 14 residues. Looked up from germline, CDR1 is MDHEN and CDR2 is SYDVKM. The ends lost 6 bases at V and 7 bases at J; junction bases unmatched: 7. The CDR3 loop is CASRAGGSVNEQFF. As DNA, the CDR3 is TGTGCCAGCAGGGCGGGGGGGTCTGTAAATGAGCAGTTCTTC.

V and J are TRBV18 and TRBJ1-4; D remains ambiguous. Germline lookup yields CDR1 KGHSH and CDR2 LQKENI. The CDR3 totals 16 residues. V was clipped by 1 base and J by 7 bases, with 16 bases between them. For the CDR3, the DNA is TGTGCCAGCTCACCACAGGCGGAGGGAGGGCCTGAAAAACTGTTTTTT. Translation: CASSPQAEGGPEKLFF. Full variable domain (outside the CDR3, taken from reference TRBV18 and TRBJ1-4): NAGVMQNPRHLVRRRGQEARLRCSPMKGHSHVYWYRQLPEEGLKFMVYLQKENIIDESGMPKERFSAEFPKEGPSILRIQQVVRGDSAAYFCASSPQAEGGPEKLFFGSGTQLSVL.

CDR3 nucleotide sequence: TGCGCCAGCAGCTCACCCGGACAGACCCTCGTCGAGCAGTACTTC. Translation: CASSSPGQTLVEQYF. The chain uses TRBV5-1 and TRBJ2-7, with D tentatively TRBD1 (6 bases). CDR1 SGHRS and CDR2 YFSETQ come from the germline V gene. Trimming shortened V by 3 bases and J by 6 bases, and 19 bases separated the two germline ends. This CDR3 spans 15 amino acids.

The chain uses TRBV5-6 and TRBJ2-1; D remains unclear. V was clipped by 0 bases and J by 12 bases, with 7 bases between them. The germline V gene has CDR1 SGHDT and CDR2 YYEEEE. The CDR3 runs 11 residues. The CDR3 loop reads CASSLASTQFF. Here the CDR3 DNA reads TGTGCCAGCAGCTTGGCAAGTACGCAGTTCTTC.

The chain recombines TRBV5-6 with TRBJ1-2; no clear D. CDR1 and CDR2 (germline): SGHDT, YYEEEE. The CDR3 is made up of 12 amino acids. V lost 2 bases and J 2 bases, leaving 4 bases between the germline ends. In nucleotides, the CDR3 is TGTGCCAGCAGCTTTCTAAACTATGGCTACACCTTC. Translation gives CASSFLNYGYTF.

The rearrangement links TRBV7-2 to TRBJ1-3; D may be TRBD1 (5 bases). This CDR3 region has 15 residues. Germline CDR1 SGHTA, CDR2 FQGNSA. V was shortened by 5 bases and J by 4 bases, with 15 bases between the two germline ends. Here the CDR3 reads CASSLLGGTGNTIYF. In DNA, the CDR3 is TGTGCCAGCAGCCTACTCGGGGGGACGGGAAACACCATATATTTT.

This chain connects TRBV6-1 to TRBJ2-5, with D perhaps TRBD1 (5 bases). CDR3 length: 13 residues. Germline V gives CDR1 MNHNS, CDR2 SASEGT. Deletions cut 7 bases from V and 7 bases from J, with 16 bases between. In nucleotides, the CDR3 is TGTGCCAGCACCTGGACAAACGAAGGGACCCAGTACTTC. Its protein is CASTWTNEGTQYF.

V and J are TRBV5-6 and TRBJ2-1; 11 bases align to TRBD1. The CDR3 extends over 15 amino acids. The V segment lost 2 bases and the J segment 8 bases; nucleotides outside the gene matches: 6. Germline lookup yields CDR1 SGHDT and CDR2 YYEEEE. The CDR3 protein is CASSFGTGGGDEQFF. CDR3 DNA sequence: TGTGCCAGCAGCTTCGGGACAGGGGGTGGAGATGAGCAGTTCTTC.

CDR3 DNA sequence: TGTGCCACCAGCAGAGACCCCCGGACATCCGAAGCTTTCTTT. Protein: CATSRDPRTSEAFF. V is TRBV15 and J is TRBJ1-1, with D perhaps matching TRBD1 (5 bases). CDR3 length: 14 residues. Between the trimmed V and J ends, which lost 0 bases and 8 bases, there was a span of 13 bases. CDR1 is LNHNV and CDR2 is YYDKDF in the germline V gene (reference sequence).

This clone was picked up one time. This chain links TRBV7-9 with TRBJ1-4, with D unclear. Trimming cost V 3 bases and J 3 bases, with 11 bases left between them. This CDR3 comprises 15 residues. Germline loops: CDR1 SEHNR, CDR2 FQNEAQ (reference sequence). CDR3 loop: CASSFGMRSNEKLFF. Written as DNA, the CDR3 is TGTGCCAGCAGCTTCGGTATGCGATCTAATGAAAAACTGTTTTTT.

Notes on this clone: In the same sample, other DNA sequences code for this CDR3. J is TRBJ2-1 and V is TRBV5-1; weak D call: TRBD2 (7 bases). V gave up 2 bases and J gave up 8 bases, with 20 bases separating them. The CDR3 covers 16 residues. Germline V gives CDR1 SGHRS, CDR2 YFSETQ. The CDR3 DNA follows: TGCGCCAGCAGCTTAAGGGGGGAGGGCCAGGGGTATGAGCAGTTCTTC. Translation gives CASSLRGEGQGYEQFF. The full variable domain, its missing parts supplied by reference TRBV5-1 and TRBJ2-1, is KAGVTQTPRYLIKTRGQQVTLSCSPISGHRSVSWYQQTPGQGLQFLFEYFSETQRNKGNFPGRFSGRQFSNSRSEMNVSTLELGDSALYLCASSLRGEGQGYEQFFGPGTRLTVL.

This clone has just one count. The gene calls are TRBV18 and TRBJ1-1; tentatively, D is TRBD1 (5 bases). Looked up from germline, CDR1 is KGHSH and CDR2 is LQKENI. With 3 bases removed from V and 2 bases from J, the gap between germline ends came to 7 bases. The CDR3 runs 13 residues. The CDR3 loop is CASSPTANTEAFF. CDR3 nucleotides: TGTGCCAGCTCACCGACAGCTAACACTGAAGCTTTCTTT.

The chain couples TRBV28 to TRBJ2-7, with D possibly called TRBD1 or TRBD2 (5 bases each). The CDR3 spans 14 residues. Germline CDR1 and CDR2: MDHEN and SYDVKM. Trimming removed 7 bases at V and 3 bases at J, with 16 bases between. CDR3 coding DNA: TGTGCCAGCACCCCCAGATTGGGGGACTACGAGCAGTACTTC. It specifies CASTPRLGDYEQYF.

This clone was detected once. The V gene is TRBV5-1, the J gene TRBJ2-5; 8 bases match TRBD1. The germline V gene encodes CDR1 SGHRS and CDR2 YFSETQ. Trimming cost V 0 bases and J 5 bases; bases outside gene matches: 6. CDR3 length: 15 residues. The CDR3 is CASSLDGQGMETQYF. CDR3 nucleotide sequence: TGCGCCAGCAGCTTGGACGGACAGGGCATGGAGACCCAGTACTTC. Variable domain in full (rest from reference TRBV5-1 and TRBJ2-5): KAGVTQTPRYLIKTRGQQVTLSCSPISGHRSVSWYQQTPGQGLQFLFEYFSETQRNKGNFPGRFSGRQFSNSRSEMNVSTLELGDSALYLCASSLDGQGMETQYFGPGTRLLVL.

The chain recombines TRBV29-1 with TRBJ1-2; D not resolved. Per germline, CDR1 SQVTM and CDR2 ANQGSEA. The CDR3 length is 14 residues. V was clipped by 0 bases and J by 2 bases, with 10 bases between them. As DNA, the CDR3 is TGCAGCGTTGAAGATCTCTCAGGCAACTATGGCTACACCTTC. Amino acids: CSVEDLSGNYGYTF. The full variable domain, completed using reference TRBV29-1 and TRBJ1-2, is SAVISQKPSRDICQRGTSLTIQCQVDSQVTMMFWYRQQPGQSLTLIATANQGSEATYESGFVIDKFPISRPNLTFSTLTVSNMSPEDSSIYLCSVEDLSGNYGYTFGSGTRLTVV.

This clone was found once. In nucleotides, the CDR3 is TGTGCCAGCAGCACTAGCGGGACCCTGGAGACCCAGTACTTC. It specifies CASSTSGTLETQYF. This chain connects TRBV27 to TRBJ2-5, with 10 positions matching TRBD2. Germline loops: CDR1 MNHEY, CDR2 SMNVEV (reference sequence). The junction had 6 bases not matched to a gene; V was cut back by 6 bases and J by 5 bases. The CDR3 sequence is 14 residues long.

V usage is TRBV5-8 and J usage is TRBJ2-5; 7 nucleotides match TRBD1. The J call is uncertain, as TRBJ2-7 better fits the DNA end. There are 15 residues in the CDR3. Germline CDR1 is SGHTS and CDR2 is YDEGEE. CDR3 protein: CASSPFRQGTYEQYF. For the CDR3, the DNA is TGTGCCAGCAGCCCTTTTCGACAGGGAACGTACGAGCAGTACTTC.